This T cell receptor beta chain was retrieved from a study of T-cell reconstitution after alpha-beta-depleted transplantation in children. Study-level findings and limits: By about two months after transplant, alpha-beta T cells reportedly arose from several hundred graft clones that had expanded. TCRbeta diversity was high at day 60 in some patients (a result of surviving recipient T cells and thymic progenitors). A year post-transplant, T-cell counts and diversity derived mostly from newly produced T cells.

As it was prepared, the TCRbeta library received unique molecular identifiers. TCRdb reanalysed the PCR reads using MiXCR and keeps one entry per CDR3 protein. The data show roughly 310,000 distinct CDR3 sequences, over 20% seen once. This clonotype was counted between two and nine times. Its antigen is not known. Trimming cost V 0 bases and J 1 base, with 4 bases left between them. The CDR3 runs to 14 residues. Germline V gene data show CDR1 as LNHNV and CDR2 as YYDKDF (reference sequence). The source was PBMCs, mostly from graft donor cells, collected 180 days after TCRalphabeta/CD19-depleted stem cell transplant. The chain joins TRBV15 to TRBJ1-5; D not certain. The TCR comes from a male patient between 10 and 17 years old who had a stem cell transplant for acute lymphoblastic leukemia, so the T cells may come from the graft donor. The CDR3 coding sequence is TGTGCCACCAGCAGAGATGGGAGCAATCAGCCCCAGCATTTT. Its protein product is CATSRDGSNQPQHF.